This is a list of T cell receptor beta chains from one sample in a study of T cell repertoires in breast cancer. TCRdb used MiXCR to reprocess the emulsion pairing reads, holding one entry per CDR3 protein. The table includes around 43,000 distinct CDR3 sequences, less than 55% detected once. Source material: CD8+ T cells. The receptors derive from a pool of human donors with breast cancer or a healthy control (not recorded which). CDR3s include the opening cysteine and the closing phenylalanine or tryptophan. D genes are given only for firm matches. Only some rows state a clone size, as once, few, many or a class for expanded clones.

TRBJ1-2,NA,NA,TRBV2,CAIWTVTDDNYGYTF,TGTGCCATCTGGACAGTGACAGATGATAACTATGGCTACACCTTC
TRBJ1-2,many,TRBD1,TRBV27,CASSPAGGAGGYTF,TGTGCCAGCAGTCCAGCAGGGGGCGCGGGTGGCTACACCTTC
TRBJ2-2,NA,NA,TRBV5-4,CASSLQGRNTGELFF,TGTGCCAGCAGCTTACAGGGAAGGAATACCGGGGAGCTGTTTTTT
TRBJ2-5,few,NA,TRBV20-1,CSARDAQAYNQETQYF,TGCAGTGCTAGAGATGCGCAGGCCTATAACCAAGAGACCCAGTACTTC
TRBJ1-1,few,NA,TRBV29-1,CSVVILATEAFF,TGCAGCGTTGTAATCTTAGCAACTGAAGCTTTCTTT
TRBJ1-1,NA,TRBD1,TRBV29-1,CSTQDRSDTEAFF,TGCAGCACGCAGGACAGGTCGGACACTGAAGCTTTCTTT
TRBJ2-1,NA,NA,TRBV15,CATSTNPDHDVGRFF,TGTGCCACCAGCACAAACCCCGACCACGACGTGGGGCGGTTCTTC
TRBJ2-2,few,NA,TRBV20-1,CSASGGGANTGELFF,TGCAGTGCTAGTGGGGGCGGGGCGAACACCGGGGAGCTGTTTTTT
TRBJ1-4,few,NA,TRBV18,CASSPEWGSSSLKLFF,TGTGCCAGCTCACCAGAGTGGGGCTCGTCCAGTCTAAAACTGTTTTTT
TRBJ1-3,NA,NA,TRBV7-9,CASSPRQVPGNTIYF,TGTGCCAGCAGCCCCCGACAAGTTCCAGGAAACACCATATATTTT
TRBJ2-1,many,NA,TRBV27,CASSLVGPSGDEQFF,TGTGCCAGCAGTTTAGTAGGGCCCAGTGGGGATGAGCAGTTCTTC
TRBJ1-2,medium-sized,TRBD1,TRBV4-2,CASSFRDRGHYGYTF,TGTGCCAGCAGCTTCCGGGACAGGGGACACTATGGCTACACCTTC
TRBJ2-5,NA,NA,TRBV7-9,CAGSFSVQETQYF,TGTGCCGGCAGCTTCAGTGTCCAAGAGACCCAGTACTTC
TRBJ1-5,NA,TRBD1,TRBV7-9,CASSDHRDRDPNQPQHF,TGTGCCAGCAGCGACCACCGGGACAGGGATCCCAATCAGCCCCAGCATTTT
TRBJ1-3,NA,NA,TRBV10-1,CASSDSGLPGNTIYF,TGCGCCAGCAGTGACTCCGGACTTCCTGGAAACACCATATATTTT
TRBJ1-2,few,NA,TRBV19,CASKDGTNYGYTF,TGTGCCAGTAAAGACGGGACTAACTATGGCTACACCTTC
TRBJ1-2,NA,NA,TRBV10-3,CAISERAANYGYTF,TGTGCCATCAGTGAGCGGGCAGCCAACTATGGCTACACCTTC
TRBJ2-7,NA,NA,TRBV2,CASRRDLYEQYF,TGTGCCAGCAGGCGGGATCTGTACGAGCAGTACTTC
TRBJ2-1,many,TRBD2,TRBV20-1,CSARASGSIDEQFF,TGCAGTGCTAGAGCTAGCGGGTCTATAGATGAGCAGTTCTTC
TRBJ2-7,NA,TRBD1,TRBV7-3,CASSLFGTGVYEQYF,TGTGCCAGCAGCTTGTTCGGGACAGGTGTCTACGAGCAGTACTTC
TRBJ1-5,NA,NA,TRBV5-1,CASSLAGLHGNQPQHF,TGCGCCAGCAGCTTGGCGGGGTTACATGGCAATCAGCCCCAGCATTTT
TRBJ1-2,NA,TRBD1,TRBV11-2,CASSLEGGPYGYTF,TGTGCCAGCAGCTTAGAAGGGGGCCCCTATGGCTACACCTTC
TRBJ2-5,NA,TRBD2,TRBV20-1,CSAQTSGGVQETQYF,TGCAGTGCTCAGACTAGCGGGGGGGTTCAAGAGACCCAGTACTTC